Sequencing of this TCR beta chain was carried out in a study of early T cells in non-severe SARS-CoV-2 infection (dated by TCRdb to the early 2020s). As for the study more broadly: Bulk RNA from unsorted whole blood was used for TCR sequencing, so alpha and beta chains could not be paired. Paper-wide results and their limitations: VDJdb matching was skewed toward anti-spike CD8 responses and likely underestimated virus-specific expansions by missing private and CD4 specificities.

Libraries were constructed by 5' RACE. TCRdb records NextSeq 500 as the sequencer. To correct for sequencing error and PCR bias, the TCR library protocol tagged individual cDNA molecules with unique molecular identifiers. Sequencing covered both TCR alpha and beta chains, and within each sample the abundances of alpha and beta sequences were tightly co-correlated. Turning to the authors' computational methods: V gene, J gene and CDR3 annotation of TCR sequences was performed with Decombinator V4. TCRs were defined as expanded if a significant change between any two time points was detected under a Poisson model with p below 0.0001. Abundances of TCRs were expressed as counts per million after normalisation to the total number of TCRs sequenced in each sample. MAIT TCRs were defined by TRAV1-2 paired with TRAJ12, TRAJ20 or TRAJ33, and iNKT TCRs by TRAV10 paired with TRAJ18. VDJdb, accessed 1 November 2021, was searched for CMV, EBV and SARS-CoV-2 annotated TCRs, with TCRs annotated for multiple antigens excluded. TCRdb trimmed public reads at Q25 via fastp, called clones via MiXCR and kept in-frame beta chains. Each entry is one CDR3 protein sequence, shown with its most common DNA and genes. TCRdb, not the original authors, processed these V and J calls. The sample records about 33,000 distinct CDR3 sequences, about 4.7% of which are singletons. The ten largest make up over 6.5% of the sample.

A case-control design nested within a healthcare worker cohort in London, UK, was used, with weekly nasopharyngeal swab PCR tests and blood sampling performed. Between 23 and 31 March 2020, the week of the UK lockdown, healthcare workers were enrolled and then followed up weekly for as long as 16 weeks. This clonotype was detected ten times or more. Its antigen is not yet known. Base qualities are not provided; no much larger clone lies one nucleotide away. The CDR3 holds 15 amino acids from the cysteine to the phenylalanine. Just the 45-base CDR3 DNA is kept, in frame starting at base 1. Trimming takes 5 bases off V and 3 bases off J; junction bases not matched to a gene: 8. The germline V gene sets CDR1 to SGHTA and CDR2 to FQGNSA.

This TCR derives from an adult who was a healthcare worker with PCR-confirmed SARS-CoV-2 infection or an uninfected control (not recorded which). The specimen sequenced was whole blood. The V and J segments used are TRBV7-2 and TRBJ2-7; 9 central bases correspond to TRBD1. CDR3 region: CASSTGTGSVYEQYF. In nucleotides, the sequence is TGTGCCAGCAGCACTGGGACAGGGTCCGTCTACGAGCAGTACTTC.